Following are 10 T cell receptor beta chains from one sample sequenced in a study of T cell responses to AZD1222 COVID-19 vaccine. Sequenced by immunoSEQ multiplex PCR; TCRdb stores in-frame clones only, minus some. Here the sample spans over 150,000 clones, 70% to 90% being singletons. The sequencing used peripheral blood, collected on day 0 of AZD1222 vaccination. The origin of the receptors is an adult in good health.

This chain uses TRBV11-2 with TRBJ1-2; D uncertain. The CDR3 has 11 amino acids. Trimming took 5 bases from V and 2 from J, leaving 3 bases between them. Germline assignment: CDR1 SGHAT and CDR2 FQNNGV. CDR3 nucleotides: TGTGCCAGCAGCCAAAACTATGGCTACACCTTC. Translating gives CASSQNYGYTF.

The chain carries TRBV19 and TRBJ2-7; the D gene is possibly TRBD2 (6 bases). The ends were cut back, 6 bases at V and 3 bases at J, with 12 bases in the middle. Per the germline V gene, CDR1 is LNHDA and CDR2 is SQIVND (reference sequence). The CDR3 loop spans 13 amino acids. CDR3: CASSRGDHYEQYF. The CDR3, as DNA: TGTGCCAGTAGCCGCGGGGACCACTACGAGCAGTACTTC.

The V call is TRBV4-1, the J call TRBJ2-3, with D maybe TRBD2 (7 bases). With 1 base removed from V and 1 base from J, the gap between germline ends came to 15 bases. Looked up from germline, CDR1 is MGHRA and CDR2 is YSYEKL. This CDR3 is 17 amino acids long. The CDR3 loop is CASSQVARGAGTDTQYF. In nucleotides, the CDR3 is TGCGCCAGCAGCCAAGTAGCTCGGGGGGCGGGCACAGATACGCAGTATTTT.

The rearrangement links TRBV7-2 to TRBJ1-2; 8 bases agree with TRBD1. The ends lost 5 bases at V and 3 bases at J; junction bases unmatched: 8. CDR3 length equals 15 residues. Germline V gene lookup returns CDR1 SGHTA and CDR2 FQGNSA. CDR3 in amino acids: CASSLFLTGDYGYTF. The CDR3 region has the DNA TGTGCCAGCAGCCTTTTTCTGACAGGGGACTATGGCTACACCTTC.

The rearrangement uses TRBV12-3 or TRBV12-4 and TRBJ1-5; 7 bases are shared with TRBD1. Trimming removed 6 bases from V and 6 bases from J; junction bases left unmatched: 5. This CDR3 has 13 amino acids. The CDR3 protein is CASSLTGVQPQHF. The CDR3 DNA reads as TGTGCCAGCAGCCTCACAGGGGTTCAGCCCCAGCATTTT.

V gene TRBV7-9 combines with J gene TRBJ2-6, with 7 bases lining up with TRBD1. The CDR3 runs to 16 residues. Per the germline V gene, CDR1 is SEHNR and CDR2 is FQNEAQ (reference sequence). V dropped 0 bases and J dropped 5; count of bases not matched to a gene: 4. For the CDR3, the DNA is TGTGCCAGCAGCTTAGCCTACAGGGGTAGGGCCAACGTCCTGACTTTC. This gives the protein CASSLAYRGRANVLTF.

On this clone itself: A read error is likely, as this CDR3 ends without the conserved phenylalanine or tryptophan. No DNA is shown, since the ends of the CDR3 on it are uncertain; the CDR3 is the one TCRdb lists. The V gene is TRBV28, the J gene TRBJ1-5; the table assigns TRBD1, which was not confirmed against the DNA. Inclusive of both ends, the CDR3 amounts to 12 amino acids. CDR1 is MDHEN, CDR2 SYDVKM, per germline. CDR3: CASSFSDRVRDL.

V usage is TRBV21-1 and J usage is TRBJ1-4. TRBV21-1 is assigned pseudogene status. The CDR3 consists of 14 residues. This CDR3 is CASSKDNFREKLFF. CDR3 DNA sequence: TGTGCCAGCAGCAAGGATAATTTTAGGGAAAAACTGTTTTTT.

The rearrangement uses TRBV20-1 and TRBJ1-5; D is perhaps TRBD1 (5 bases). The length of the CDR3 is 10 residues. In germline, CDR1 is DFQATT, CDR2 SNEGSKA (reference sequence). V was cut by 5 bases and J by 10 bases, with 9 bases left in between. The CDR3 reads CSAGAYPQHF. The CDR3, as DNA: TGCAGTGCTGGGGCCTATCCCCAGCATTTT.

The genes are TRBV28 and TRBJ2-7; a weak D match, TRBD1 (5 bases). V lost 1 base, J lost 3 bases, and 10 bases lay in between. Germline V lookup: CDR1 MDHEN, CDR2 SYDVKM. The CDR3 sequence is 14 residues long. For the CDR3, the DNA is TGTGCCAGCAGTTTATTTAGGGGAATCTACGAGCAGTACTTC. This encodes CASSLFRGIYEQYF.